Below, 20 T cell receptor beta chains from the same sample are listed, as sequenced in a study of blood T cell repertoires in COVID-19. Method: immunoSEQ multiplex PCR; TCRdb's copy keeps in-frame clones and lacks some. The sample yields 140,000 or so clones, 75% to 90% seen once. The sample taken for sequencing was peripheral blood. The receptor set was obtained from a man between 45 and 60 years old who had recovered from COVID-19.

The chain couples TRBV6-5 to TRBJ1-2; perhaps TRBD1 as D (5 bases). V lost 7 bases and J lost 4, with 19 bases in between. From germline, CDR1 is MNHEY and CDR2 SVGAGI. This CDR3 is 15 amino acids long. CDR3: CASTQMGQGGYGYTF. CDR3 bases: TGTGCCAGCACCCAGATGGGGCAGGGAGGCTATGGCTACACCTTC.

DNA for the CDR3: TGCGCCAGCAGCTTGGCCGAGGAATTTTACGAGCAGTACTTC. Protein sequence: CASSLAEEFYEQYF. The V call is TRBV5-1, the J call TRBJ2-7; D is unresolved. Trimming took off 0 bases at V and 4 bases at J, with 11 bases between the two ends. Germline CDR1 and CDR2: SGHRS and YFSETQ. This CDR3 comprises 14 residues. Based on the CDR3 plus reference TRBV5-1 and TRBJ2-7, the full variable domain is KAGVTQTPRYLIKTRGQQVTLSCSPISGHRSVSWYQQTPGQGLQFLFEYFSETQRNKGNFPGRFSGRQFSNSRSEMNVSTLELGDSALYLCASSLAEEFYEQYFGPGTRLTVT.

The chain uses TRBV23-1 and TRBJ2-7; TRBD1 matches at 10 bases. TRBV23-1 is reported as an ORF; its role is uncertain. The V gene end was trimmed by 6 bases and the J gene end by 4 bases; junction bases not matched to a gene: 18. CDR3 size: 18 residues. The chain's CDR3 is CASRTDPNRDRGLYEQYF. CDR3 DNA: TGCGCCAGCAGGACCGACCCAAACCGGGACAGGGGATTATACGAGCAGTACTTC.

This chain joins TRBV7-9 and TRBJ2-2; D is perhaps TRBD2 (5 bases). V was shortened by 5 bases and J by 4 bases, with 23 bases between the two germline ends. Per the germline V gene, CDR1 is SEHNR and CDR2 is FQNEAQ (reference sequence). The CDR3 is 18 amino acids. DNA of the CDR3: TGTGCCAGCAGCCAGAAACCGGGGTATAGACGGGGCACCGGGGAGCTGTTTTTT. As protein: CASSQKPGYRRGTGELFF.

This clone was detected only a few times. The V call is TRBV11-2, the J call TRBJ1-4; D unresolved. Trimming removed 3 bases at V and 6 bases at J, with 14 bases between. The CDR3 is 15 residues long. Germline V gene sequence: CDR1 SGHAT, CDR2 FQNNGV. CDR3 loop: CASSLGTGFDEKLFF. The CDR3, as DNA: TGTGCCAGCAGCTTGGGTACGGGGTTTGATGAAAAACTGTTTTTT.

The chain combines TRBV6-4 with TRBJ1-5, with 7 positions matching TRBD1. This CDR3 has 13 amino acids. The ends lost 3 bases at V and 4 bases at J; junction bases unmatched: 0. From germline, CDR1 is MRHNA and CDR2 SNTAGT. DNA for the CDR3: TGTGCCAGCAGTGAGACAGGGAATCAGCCCCAGCATTTT. This gives the protein CASSETGNQPQHF.

This chain joins TRBV7-2 and TRBJ1-1, with 10 bases matching TRBD1. V was pared by 7 bases and J by 1 base, with 12 bases of the junction left unmatched. CDR3 length equals 17 residues. Germline CDR1 is SGHTA and CDR2 is FQGNSA. CDR3 DNA: TGTGCCAGCACCCCCCCGGGACAGGGGTTTCAGAACACTGAAGCTTTCTTT. Protein sequence: CASTPPGQGFQNTEAFF.

This chain links TRBV5-1 with TRBJ2-5; the match to TRBD2 covers 11 bases. The J segment lost 4 bases and the V segment lost 1 base, leaving 3 bases of the junction unmatched. Germline-derived CDR1 and CDR2 are SGHRS and YFSETQ. The CDR3 totals 15 residues. The CDR3 loop is CASSLTSGGGETQYF. In DNA form, the CDR3 reads TGCGCCAGCAGCTTGACTAGCGGGGGTGGAGAGACCCAGTACTTC.

The chain recombines TRBV5-1 with TRBJ1-1; 7 bases map to TRBD1. Germline CDR1 and CDR2: SGHRS and YFSETQ. The junction had 3 bases not matched to a gene; V was cut back by 4 bases and J by 3 bases. CDR3 size: 13 residues. The CDR3, as DNA: TGCGCCAGCAGCGGACAGGACTACACTGAAGCTTTCTTT. Residues: CASSGQDYTEAFF.

V and J are TRBV29-1 and TRBJ2-7; 11 bases agree with TRBD1. V shed 7 bases and J 2 bases; nucleotides not matched to a gene: 1. The CDR3 is 12 amino acids. The V gene's germline CDR1 is SQVTM and CDR2 ANQGSEA. CDR3 residues: CSGGQGAYEQYF. CDR3 sequence (DNA): TGCAGCGGGGGACAGGGGGCCTACGAGCAGTACTTC.

J is TRBJ2-5 and V is TRBV9; 9 bases are shared with TRBD1. Germline-derived CDR1 and CDR2 are SGDLS and YYNGEE. There are 14 residues in the CDR3. After removal of 3 bases from V and 5 bases from J, the junction contained 5 bases not matched to a gene. The chain's CDR3 is CASSATGGWETQYF. CDR3 DNA sequence: TGTGCCAGCAGCGCGACAGGGGGTTGGGAGACCCAGTACTTC.

This clone showed up just once. The rearrangement joins TRBV6-5 to TRBJ2-7, with TRBD1 matching 7 bases. The CDR3 runs to 14 residues. Trimming at V came to 2 bases and at J to 0 bases, leaving 1 base not matched to a gene. From germline, CDR1 is MNHEY and CDR2 SVGAGI. The CDR3 is CASSYDRDSYEQYF. The CDR3 nucleotides are TGTGCCAGCAGTTACGACAGGGACTCCTACGAGCAGTACTTC.

The V call is TRBV18, the J call TRBJ1-1; the match to TRBD1 covers 7 bases. In germline, CDR1 is KGHSH, CDR2 LQKENI. The V gene end was trimmed by 1 base and the J gene end by 0 bases; junction bases not matched to a gene: 8. The CDR3 totals 17 residues. CDR3 loop: CASSPQEGARMNTEAFF. In nucleotides, the CDR3 is TGTGCCAGCTCACCACAGGAGGGGGCGAGGATGAACACTGAAGCTTTCTTT.

The V and J genes are TRBV5-1 and TRBJ1-2; D remains unclear. CDR1 is SGHRS, CDR2 YFSETQ, per germline. The CDR3 runs to 14 residues. The V and J ends lost 0 bases and 4 bases respectively, with 10 bases between them. CDR3 protein: CASSLASGSYGYTF. DNA of the CDR3: TGCGCCAGCAGCTTGGCCTCGGGGAGCTATGGCTACACCTTC.

The chain uses TRBV13 and TRBJ1-4, with 8 bases identical to TRBD1. Germline V gene data show CDR1 as PRHDT and CDR2 as FYEKMQ (reference sequence). The CDR3 is 14 residues long. The junction had 3 bases not matched to a gene; V was cut back by 3 bases and J by 6 bases. As DNA, the CDR3 is TGTGCCAGCAGCTTCAGGGGGCTCGATGAAAAACTGTTTTTT. Translation gives CASSFRGLDEKLFF.

As DNA, the CDR3 is TGTGCCAGCAGCCTGGCCAATGAGCAGTTCTTC. Amino acids: CASSLANEQFF. The chain has TRBV9 and TRBJ2-1; D is ambiguous. V lost 4 bases and J 6 bases, leaving 5 bases between the germline ends. The CDR3 extends over 11 amino acids. Germline assignment: CDR1 SGDLS and CDR2 YYNGEE.

The J gene is TRBJ2-7, the V gene TRBV12-3 or TRBV12-4, with D perhaps TRBD2 (6 bases). The CDR3 is 13 residues long. V dropped 3 bases and J dropped 3 bases, with 9 bases sitting between them. CDR3 protein: CASSFGGIYEQYF. The CDR3 region has the DNA TGTGCCAGCAGTTTTGGCGGGATCTACGAGCAGTACTTC.

The V and J genes are TRBV5-4 and TRBJ2-3, with 12 bases identical to TRBD1. J was trimmed by 4 bases and V by 0 bases; bases with no gene match: 6. Looked up from germline, CDR1 is SGHNT and CDR2 is YYREEE (reference sequence). This CDR3 contains 17 residues. This CDR3 is CASSLGPGQGAADTQYF. CDR3 nucleotides: TGTGCCAGCAGCTTGGGCCCGGGACAGGGGGCGGCAGATACGCAGTATTTT.

The sample holds a few counts of this clone. The chain uses TRBV18 and TRBJ2-7; 7 bases map to TRBD1. Germline V gene lookup returns CDR1 KGHSH and CDR2 LQKENI. This CDR3 has 16 residues. With 3 bases clipped from V and 0 bases from J, the junction kept 8 bases outside the gene matches. CDR3 in amino acids: CASSPRRQGLSYEQYF. In DNA, the CDR3 is TGTGCCAGCTCACCGCGACGACAGGGTCTCTCCTACGAGCAGTACTTC.

This chain uses TRBV11-3 with TRBJ2-5; TRBD2 aligns across 7 bases. Per the germline V gene, CDR1 is SGHNT and CDR2 is YENEEA. The ends lost 1 base at V and 1 base at J; junction bases unmatched: 12. This CDR3 contains 18 residues. CDR3 protein: CASSLGLGERGPQETQYF. The CDR3 DNA reads TGTGCCAGCAGCTTAGGTCTGGGGGAGCGGGGTCCCCAAGAGACCCAGTACTTC.